The 6 T cell receptor beta chains in this list originate from one sample, sequenced in a study of control samples from healthy donors and cancer patients. TCRdb keeps only in-frame clones here, not all; method: immunoSEQ multiplex PCR. This table holds some 120,000 clones, 80% to 90% found once. Specimen: PBMCs. These receptors were taken from a woman in her 50s with colorectal cancer.

The J gene is TRBJ1-2, the V gene TRBV2; D is unclear. There are 15 residues in the CDR3. The germline gives CDR1 SNHLY, CDR2 FYNNEI. V was cut by 0 bases and J by 8 bases, with 16 bases left in between. CDR3 nucleotides: TGTGCCAGCAGTGAAGCGTTATCGACCTCTGGGGGCTACACCTTC. It specifies CASSEALSTSGGYTF. Together with reference TRBV2 and TRBJ1-2, the CDR3 gives the full variable domain: EPEVTQTPSHQVTQMGQEVILRCVPISNHLYFYWYRQILGQKVEFLVSFYNNEISEKSEIFDDQFSVERPDGSNFTLKIRSTKLEDSAMYFCASSEALSTSGGYTFGSGTRLTVV.

The chain employs TRBV7-3 and TRBJ2-2; weak D call: TRBD1 (5 bases). Germline CDR1 is SGHTA and CDR2 is FQGTGA. Trimming removed 1 base from V and 4 bases from J, with 10 bases in between. The CDR3 extends over 15 amino acids. CDR3 protein: CASSLRQGGTGELFF. The CDR3 nucleotides are TGTGCCAGCAGCTTAAGGCAGGGCGGCACCGGGGAGCTGTTTTTT. Full variable domain (remainder filled in from reference TRBV7-3 and TRBJ2-2): GAGVSQTPSNKVTEKGKYVELRCDPISGHTALYWYRQSLGQGPEFLIYFQGTGAADDSGLPNDRFFAVRPEGSVSTLKIQRTERGDSAVYLCASSLRQGGTGELFFGEGSRLTVL.

Comment on this clone: The sample contains more than one DNA sequence encoding this CDR3. The genes are TRBV9 and TRBJ1-1; no clear D gene. The CDR3 covers 13 residues. V was shortened by 2 bases and J by 2 bases, with 7 bases between the two germline ends. Germline V gene sequence: CDR1 SGDLS, CDR2 YYNGEE. In nucleotides, the CDR3 is TGTGCCAGCAGCGTCCAGGTTAACACTGAAGCTTTCTTT. Protein product: CASSVQVNTEAFF.

The V gene is TRBV19, the J gene TRBJ2-6; no firm D call. Trimming took off 7 bases at V and 0 bases at J, with 7 bases between the two ends. Germline V gives CDR1 LNHDA, CDR2 SQIVND (reference sequence). This CDR3 has 14 amino acids. The CDR3 bases are TGTGCCAGTACCCCATACTCTGGGGCCAACGTCCTGACTTTC. Translation gives CASTPYSGANVLTF.

The rearrangement links TRBV29-1 to TRBJ1-4; TRBD1 aligns across 9 bases. The CDR3 has 12 residues. Unmatched junction bases numbered 1, after V lost 4 bases and J lost 7 bases. Germline CDR1 reads SQVTM; CDR2 reads ANQGSEA. The chain's CDR3 is CSVGDRVEKLFF. In DNA, the CDR3 is TGCAGCGTTGGGGACAGGGTTGAAAAACTGTTTTTT.

The chain links TRBV11-2 to TRBJ2-7; tentative D call: TRBD1 (5 bases). The CDR3 is made up of 13 amino acids. Germline-derived CDR1 and CDR2 are SGHAT and FQNNGV. V lost 4 bases and J 2 bases, leaving 9 bases between the germline ends. This CDR3 reads CASSYQGTYEQYF. Here the CDR3 DNA reads TGTGCCAGCAGCTACCAGGGTACCTACGAGCAGTACTTC.